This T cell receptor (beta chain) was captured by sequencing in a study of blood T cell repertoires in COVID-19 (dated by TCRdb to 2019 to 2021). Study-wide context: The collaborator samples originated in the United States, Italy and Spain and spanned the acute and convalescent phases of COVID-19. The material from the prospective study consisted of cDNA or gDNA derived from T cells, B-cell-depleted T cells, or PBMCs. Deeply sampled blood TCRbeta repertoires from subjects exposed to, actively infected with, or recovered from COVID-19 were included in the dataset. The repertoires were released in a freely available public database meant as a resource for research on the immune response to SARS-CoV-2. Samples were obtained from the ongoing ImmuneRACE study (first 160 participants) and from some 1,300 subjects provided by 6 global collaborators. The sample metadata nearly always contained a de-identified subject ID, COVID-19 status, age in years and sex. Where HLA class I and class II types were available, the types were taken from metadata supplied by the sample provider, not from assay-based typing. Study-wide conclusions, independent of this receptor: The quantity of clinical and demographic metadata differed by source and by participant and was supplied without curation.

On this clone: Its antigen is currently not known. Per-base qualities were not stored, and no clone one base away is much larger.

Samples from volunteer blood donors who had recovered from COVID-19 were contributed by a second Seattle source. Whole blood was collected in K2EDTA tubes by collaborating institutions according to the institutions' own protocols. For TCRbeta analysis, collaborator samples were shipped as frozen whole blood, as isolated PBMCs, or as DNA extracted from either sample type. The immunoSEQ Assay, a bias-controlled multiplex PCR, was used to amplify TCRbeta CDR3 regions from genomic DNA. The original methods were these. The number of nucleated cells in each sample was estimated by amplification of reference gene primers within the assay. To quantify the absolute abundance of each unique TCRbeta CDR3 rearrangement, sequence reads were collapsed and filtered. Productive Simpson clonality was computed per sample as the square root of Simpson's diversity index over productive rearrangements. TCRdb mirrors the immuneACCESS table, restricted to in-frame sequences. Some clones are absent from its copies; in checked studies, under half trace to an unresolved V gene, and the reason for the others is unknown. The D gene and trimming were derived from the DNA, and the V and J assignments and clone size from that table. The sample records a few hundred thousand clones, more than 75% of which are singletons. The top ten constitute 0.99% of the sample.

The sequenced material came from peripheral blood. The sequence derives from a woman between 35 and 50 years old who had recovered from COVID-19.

The CDR3 is CASSPLGVDPGYTF. The sequence in DNA is TGTGCCAGCTCACCACTGGGCGTCGATCCCGGATACACCTTC. The chain was built from TRBV18 and TRBJ1-2; the D gene lacks a confident call. Based on the germline V gene, the CDR1 and CDR2 sequences are KGHSH and LQKENI. V and J are truncated by 1 base and 11 bases respectively, leaving an intervening sequence of 17 bases. There are 14 amino acids in the CDR3, from cysteine to phenylalanine inclusive. Just CDR3 DNA is preserved here, 42 bases in frame from base 1.